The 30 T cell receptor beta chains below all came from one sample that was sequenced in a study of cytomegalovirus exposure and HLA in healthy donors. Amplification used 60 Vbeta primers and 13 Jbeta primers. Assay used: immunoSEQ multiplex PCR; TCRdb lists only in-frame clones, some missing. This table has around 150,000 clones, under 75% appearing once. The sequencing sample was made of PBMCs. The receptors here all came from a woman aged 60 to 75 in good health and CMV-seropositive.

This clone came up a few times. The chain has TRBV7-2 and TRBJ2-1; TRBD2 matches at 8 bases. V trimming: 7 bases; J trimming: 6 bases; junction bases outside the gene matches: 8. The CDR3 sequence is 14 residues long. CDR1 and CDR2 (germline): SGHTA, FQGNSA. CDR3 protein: CASTPGTSSNEQFF. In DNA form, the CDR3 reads TGTGCCAGCACCCCTGGGACTAGTTCCAATGAGCAGTTCTTC.

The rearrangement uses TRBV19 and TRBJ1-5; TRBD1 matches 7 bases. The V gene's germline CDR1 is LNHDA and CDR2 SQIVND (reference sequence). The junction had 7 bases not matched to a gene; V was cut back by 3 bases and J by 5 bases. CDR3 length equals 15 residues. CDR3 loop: CASSISGQIYQPQHF. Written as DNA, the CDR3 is TGTGCCAGTAGTATTTCGGGACAGATCTATCAGCCCCAGCATTTT.

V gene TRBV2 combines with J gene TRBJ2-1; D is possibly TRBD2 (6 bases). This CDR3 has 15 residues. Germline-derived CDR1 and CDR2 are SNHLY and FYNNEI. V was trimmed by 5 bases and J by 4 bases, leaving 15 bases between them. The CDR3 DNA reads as TGTGCCAGCAGTATAGCGGAAACAAGATACAATGAGCAGTTCTTC. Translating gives CASSIAETRYNEQFF.

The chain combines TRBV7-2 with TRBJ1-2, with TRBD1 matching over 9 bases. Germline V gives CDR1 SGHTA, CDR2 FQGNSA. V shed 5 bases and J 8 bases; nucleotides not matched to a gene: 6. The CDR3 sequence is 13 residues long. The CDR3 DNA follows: TGTGCCAGCAGCGGGGGACAGGGAGAGGGCTACACCTTC. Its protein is CASSGGQGEGYTF. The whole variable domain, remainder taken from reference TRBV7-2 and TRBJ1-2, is GAGVSQSPSNKVTEKGKDVELRCDPISGHTALYWYRQSLGQGLEFLIYFQGNSAPDKSGLPSDRFSAERTGGSVSTLTIQRTQQEDSAVYLCASSGGQGEGYTFGSGTRLTVV.

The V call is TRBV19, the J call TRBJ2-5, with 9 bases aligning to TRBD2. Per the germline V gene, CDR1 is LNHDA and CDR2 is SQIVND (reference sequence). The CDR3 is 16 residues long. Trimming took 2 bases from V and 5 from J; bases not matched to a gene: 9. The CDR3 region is CASSITLAGPVETQYF. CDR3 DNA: TGTGCCAGTAGTATAACCCTAGCGGGGCCGGTGGAGACCCAGTACTTC.

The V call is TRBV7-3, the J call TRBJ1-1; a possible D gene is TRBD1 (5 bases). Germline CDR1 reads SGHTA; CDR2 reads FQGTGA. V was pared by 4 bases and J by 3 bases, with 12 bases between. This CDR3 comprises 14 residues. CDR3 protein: CASSSRVVYTEAFF. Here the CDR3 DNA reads TGTGCCAGCAGCTCCAGGGTAGTATACACTGAAGCTTTCTTT.

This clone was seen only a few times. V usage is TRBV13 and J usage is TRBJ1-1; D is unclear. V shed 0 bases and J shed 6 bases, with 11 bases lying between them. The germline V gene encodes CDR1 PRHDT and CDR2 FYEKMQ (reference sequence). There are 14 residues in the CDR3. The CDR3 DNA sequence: TGTGCCAGCAGCTTAGGCCGGGGAAAGGCTGAAGCTTTCTTT. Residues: CASSLGRGKAEAFF.

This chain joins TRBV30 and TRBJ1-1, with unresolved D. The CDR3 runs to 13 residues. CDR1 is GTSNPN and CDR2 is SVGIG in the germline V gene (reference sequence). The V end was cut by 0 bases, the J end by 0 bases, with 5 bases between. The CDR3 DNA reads TGTGCCTGGAGTGTTGGGCTGAACACTGAAGCTTTCTTT. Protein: CAWSVGLNTEAFF.

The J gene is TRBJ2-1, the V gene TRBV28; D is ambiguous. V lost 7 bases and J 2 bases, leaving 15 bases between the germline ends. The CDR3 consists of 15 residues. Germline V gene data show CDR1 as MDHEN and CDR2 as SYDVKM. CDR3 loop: CASTPSSLTYNEQFF. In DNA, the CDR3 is TGTGCCAGCACCCCTTCGAGCCTCACCTACAATGAGCAGTTCTTC. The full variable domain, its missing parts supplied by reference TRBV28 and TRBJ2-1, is DVKVTQSSRYLVKRTGEKVFLECVQDMDHENMFWYRQDPGLGLRLIYFSYDVKMKEKGDIPEGYSVSREKKERFSLILESASTNQTSMYLCASTPSSLTYNEQFFGPGTRLTVL.

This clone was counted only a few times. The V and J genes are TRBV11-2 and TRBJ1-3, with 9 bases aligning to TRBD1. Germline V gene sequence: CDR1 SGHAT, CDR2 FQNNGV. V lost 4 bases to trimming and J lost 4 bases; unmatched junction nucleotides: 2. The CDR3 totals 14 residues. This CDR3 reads CASSWDRAGNTIYF. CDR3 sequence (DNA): TGTGCCAGCAGCTGGGACAGGGCAGGAAACACCATATATTTT.

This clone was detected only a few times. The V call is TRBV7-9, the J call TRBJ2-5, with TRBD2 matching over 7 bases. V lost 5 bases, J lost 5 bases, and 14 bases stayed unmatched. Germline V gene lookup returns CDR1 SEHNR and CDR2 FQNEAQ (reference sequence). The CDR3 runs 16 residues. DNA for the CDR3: TGTGCCAGCAGCACTTCGTGGCGGGAGCTTCTGGAGACCCAGTACTTC. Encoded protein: CASSTSWRELLETQYF.

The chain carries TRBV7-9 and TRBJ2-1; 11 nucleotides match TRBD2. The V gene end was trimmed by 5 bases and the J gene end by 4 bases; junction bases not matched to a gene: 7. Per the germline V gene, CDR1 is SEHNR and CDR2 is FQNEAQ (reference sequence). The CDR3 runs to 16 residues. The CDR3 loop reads CASSLVGLAVYNEQFF. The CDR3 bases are TGTGCCAGCAGCCTGGTGGGACTAGCGGTTTACAATGAGCAGTTCTTC.

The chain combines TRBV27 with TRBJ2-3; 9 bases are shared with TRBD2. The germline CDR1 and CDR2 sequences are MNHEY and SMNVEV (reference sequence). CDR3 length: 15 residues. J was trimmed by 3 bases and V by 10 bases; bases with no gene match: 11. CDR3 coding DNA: TGTGCCACCTCAGCCGGGACTAGCTATACAGATACGCAGTATTTT. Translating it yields CATSAGTSYTDTQYF.

This CDR3 reads CASSIGGRAYNEQFF. The CDR3 nucleotides read TGTGCCAGTAGTATAGGAGGGAGGGCCTACAATGAGCAGTTCTTC. The rearrangement links TRBV19 to TRBJ2-1; TRBD2 agrees at 7 bases. This CDR3 has 15 residues. After removal of 1 base from V and 2 bases from J, the junction contained 2 bases not matched to a gene. Germline V gene lookup returns CDR1 LNHDA and CDR2 SQIVND (reference sequence).

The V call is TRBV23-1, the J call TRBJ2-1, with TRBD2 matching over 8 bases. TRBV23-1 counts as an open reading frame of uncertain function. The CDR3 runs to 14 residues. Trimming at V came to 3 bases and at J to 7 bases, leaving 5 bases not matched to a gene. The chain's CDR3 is CASSQGGRLNEQFF. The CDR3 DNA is TGCGCCAGCAGTCAGGGCGGGAGGCTTAATGAGCAGTTCTTC.

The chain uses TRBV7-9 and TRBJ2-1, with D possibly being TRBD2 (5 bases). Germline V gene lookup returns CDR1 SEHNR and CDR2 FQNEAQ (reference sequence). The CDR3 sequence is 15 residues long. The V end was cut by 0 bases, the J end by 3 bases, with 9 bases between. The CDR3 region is CASSLAGELYNEQFF. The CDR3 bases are TGTGCCAGCAGCTTAGCGGGAGAGCTCTACAATGAGCAGTTCTTC.

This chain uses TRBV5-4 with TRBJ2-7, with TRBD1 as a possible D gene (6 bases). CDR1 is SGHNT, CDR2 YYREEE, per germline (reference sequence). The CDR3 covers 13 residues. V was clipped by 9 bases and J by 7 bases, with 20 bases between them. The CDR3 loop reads CATSTGTSVEQYF. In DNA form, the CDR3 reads TGTGCCACCTCAACAGGGACCTCCGTGGAGCAGTACTTC.

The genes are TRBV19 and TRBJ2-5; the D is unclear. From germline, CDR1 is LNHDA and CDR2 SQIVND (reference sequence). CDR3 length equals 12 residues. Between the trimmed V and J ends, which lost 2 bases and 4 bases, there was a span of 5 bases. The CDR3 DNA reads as TGTGCCAGTAGTATACGCGGAGAGACCCAGTACTTC. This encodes CASSIRGETQYF.

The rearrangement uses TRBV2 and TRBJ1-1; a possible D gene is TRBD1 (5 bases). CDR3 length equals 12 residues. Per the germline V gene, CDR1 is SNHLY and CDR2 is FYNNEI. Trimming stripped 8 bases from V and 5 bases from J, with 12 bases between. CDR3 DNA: TGTGCCAGCTCCCTAAGGGGAACTGAAGCTTTCTTT. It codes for CASSLRGTEAFF.

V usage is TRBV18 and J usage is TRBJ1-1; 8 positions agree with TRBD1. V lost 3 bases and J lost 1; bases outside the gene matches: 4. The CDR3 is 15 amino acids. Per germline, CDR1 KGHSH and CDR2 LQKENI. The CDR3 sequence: CASSPGQAENTEAFF. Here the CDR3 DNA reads TGTGCCAGCTCACCGGGACAGGCGGAGAACACTGAAGCTTTCTTT.

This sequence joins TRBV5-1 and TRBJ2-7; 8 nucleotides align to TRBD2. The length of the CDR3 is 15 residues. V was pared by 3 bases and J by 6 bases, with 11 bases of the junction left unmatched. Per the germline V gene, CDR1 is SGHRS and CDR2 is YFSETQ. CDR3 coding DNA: TGCGCCAGCAGCTGGGGGGCCGCGGGAGGTCGCGAGCAGTACTTC. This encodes CASSWGAAGGREQYF.

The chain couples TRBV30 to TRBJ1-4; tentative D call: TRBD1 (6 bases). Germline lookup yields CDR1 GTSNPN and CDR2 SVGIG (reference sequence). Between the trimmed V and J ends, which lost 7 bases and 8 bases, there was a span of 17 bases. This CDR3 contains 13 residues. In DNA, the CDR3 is TGTGCCTTGGACACCCTGAGGGGGGAAAAACTGTTTTTT. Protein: CALDTLRGEKLFF.

For the CDR3, the DNA is TGTGCCAGCAGCCGAGCGGGAGTCAATGAGCAGTTCTTC. Its translation is CASSRAGVNEQFF. V is TRBV7-9 and J is TRBJ2-1; 8 positions match TRBD2. V was clipped by 5 bases and J by 6 bases; unmatched bases: 3. Germline-derived CDR1 and CDR2 are SEHNR and FQNEAQ (reference sequence). The CDR3 runs 13 residues.

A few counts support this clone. The CDR3 bases are TGCGCCAGCAGCCTCGGACAGGGATTAGCCTACGAGCAGTACTTC. This gives the protein CASSLGQGLAYEQYF. The chain employs TRBV5-1 and TRBJ2-7, with TRBD1 matching over 8 bases. The CDR3 sequence is 15 residues long. Germline assignment: CDR1 SGHRS and CDR2 YFSETQ. After removal of 4 bases from V and 2 bases from J, the junction contained 8 bases not matched to a gene.

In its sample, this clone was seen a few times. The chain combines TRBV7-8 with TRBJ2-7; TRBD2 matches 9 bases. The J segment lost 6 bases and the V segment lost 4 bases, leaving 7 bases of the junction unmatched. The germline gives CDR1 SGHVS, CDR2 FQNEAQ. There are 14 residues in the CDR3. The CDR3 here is CASSSRGREGEQYF. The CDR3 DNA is TGTGCCAGCAGCTCGCGCGGGAGGGAGGGCGAGCAGTACTTC.

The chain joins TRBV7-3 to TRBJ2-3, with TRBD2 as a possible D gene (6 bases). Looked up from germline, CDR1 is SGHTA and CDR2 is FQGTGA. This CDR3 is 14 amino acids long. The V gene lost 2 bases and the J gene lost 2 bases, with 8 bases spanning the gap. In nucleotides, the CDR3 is TGTGCCAGCAGCTTAGGGGGGATCACAGATACGCAGTATTTT. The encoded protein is CASSLGGITDTQYF. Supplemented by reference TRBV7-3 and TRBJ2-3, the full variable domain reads GAGVSQTPSNKVTEKGKYVELRCDPISGHTALYWYRQSLGQGPEFLIYFQGTGAADDSGLPNDRFFAVRPEGSVSTLKIQRTERGDSAVYLCASSLGGITDTQYFGPGTRLTVL.

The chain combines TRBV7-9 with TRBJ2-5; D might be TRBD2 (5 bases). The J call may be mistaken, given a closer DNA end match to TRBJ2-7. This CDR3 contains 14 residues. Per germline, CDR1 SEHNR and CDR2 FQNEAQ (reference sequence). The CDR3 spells CASSLGGFSYEQYF. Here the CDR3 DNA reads TGTGCCAGCAGCTTAGGAGGGTTCTCCTACGAGCAGTACTTC.

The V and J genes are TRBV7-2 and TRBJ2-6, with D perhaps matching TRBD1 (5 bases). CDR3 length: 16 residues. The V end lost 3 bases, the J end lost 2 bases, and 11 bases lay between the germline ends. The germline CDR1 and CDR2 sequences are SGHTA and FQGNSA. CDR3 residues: CASSFQFRAGANVLTF. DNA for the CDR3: TGTGCCAGCAGCTTTCAGTTCAGGGCTGGGGCCAACGTCCTGACTTTC.

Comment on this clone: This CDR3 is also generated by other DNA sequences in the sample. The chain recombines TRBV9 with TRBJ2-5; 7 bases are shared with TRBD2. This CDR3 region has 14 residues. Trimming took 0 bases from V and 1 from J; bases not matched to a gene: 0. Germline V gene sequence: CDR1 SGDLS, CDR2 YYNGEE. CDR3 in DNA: TGTGCCAGCAGCGTAGGGGGGGGCCAAGAGACCCAGTACTTC. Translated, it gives CASSVGGGQETQYF.

The CDR3 coding sequence is TGTGCCGGGCTAGCGGGGACCTCCTACAATGAGCAGTTCTTC. Translation: CAGLAGTSYNEQFF. V gene TRBV2 combines with J gene TRBJ2-1, with 9 bases matching TRBD2. This CDR3 has 14 amino acids. Trimming cost V 11 bases and J 0 bases; bases outside gene matches: 5. Germline loops: CDR1 SNHLY, CDR2 FYNNEI.